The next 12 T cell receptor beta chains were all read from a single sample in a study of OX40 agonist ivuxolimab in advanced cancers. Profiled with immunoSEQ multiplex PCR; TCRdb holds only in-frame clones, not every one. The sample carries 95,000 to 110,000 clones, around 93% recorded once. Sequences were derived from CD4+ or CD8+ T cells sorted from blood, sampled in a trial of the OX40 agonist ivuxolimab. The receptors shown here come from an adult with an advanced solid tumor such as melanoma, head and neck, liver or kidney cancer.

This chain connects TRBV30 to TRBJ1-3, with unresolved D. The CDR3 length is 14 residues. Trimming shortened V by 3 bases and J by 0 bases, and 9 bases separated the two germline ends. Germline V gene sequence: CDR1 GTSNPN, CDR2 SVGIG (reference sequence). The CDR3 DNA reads TGTGCCTGGAGCCCCATGAGCTCTGGAAACACCATATATTTT. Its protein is CAWSPMSSGNTIYF.

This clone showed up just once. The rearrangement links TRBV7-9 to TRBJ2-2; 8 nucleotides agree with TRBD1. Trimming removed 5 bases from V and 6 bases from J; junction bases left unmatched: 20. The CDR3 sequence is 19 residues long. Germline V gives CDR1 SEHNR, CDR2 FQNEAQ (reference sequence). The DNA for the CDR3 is TGTGCCAGCAGCCAAACCCAGAACCGAGACAGGGGAGTATCCGGGGAGCTGTTTTTT. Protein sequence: CASSQTQNRDRGVSGELFF.

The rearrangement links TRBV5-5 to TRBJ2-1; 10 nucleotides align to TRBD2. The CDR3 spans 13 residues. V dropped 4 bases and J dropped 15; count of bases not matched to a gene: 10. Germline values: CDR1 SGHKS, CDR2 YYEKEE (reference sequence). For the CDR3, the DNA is TGTGCCAGCAGCCTTCAGCCGGGACTAGCGCTGTTCTTC. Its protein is CASSLQPGLALFF.

The CDR3 DNA follows: TGCGCCAGCAGCTTGGCGCAGGGTGGGAACACAGATACGCAGTATTTT. This codes for CASSLAQGGNTDTQYF. The chain joins TRBV5-1 to TRBJ2-3; a possible D gene is TRBD1 (5 bases). The ends were cut back, 0 bases at V and 2 bases at J, with 13 bases in the middle. CDR1 and CDR2 from the germline V gene are SGHRS and YFSETQ. This CDR3 is built from 16 residues.

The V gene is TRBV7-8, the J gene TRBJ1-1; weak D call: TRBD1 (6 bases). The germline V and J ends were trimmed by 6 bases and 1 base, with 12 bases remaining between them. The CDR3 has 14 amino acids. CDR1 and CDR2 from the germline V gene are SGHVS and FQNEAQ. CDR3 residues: CASRPGATNTEAFF. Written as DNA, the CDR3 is TGTGCCAGCAGGCCAGGGGCCACGAACACTGAAGCTTTCTTT.

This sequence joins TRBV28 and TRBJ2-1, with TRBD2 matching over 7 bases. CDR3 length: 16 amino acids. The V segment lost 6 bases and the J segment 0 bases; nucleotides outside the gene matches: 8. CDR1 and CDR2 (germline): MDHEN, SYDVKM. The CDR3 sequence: CASRGREVTSYNEQFF. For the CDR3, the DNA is TGTGCCAGCAGGGGCCGGGAGGTTACCTCCTACAATGAGCAGTTCTTC. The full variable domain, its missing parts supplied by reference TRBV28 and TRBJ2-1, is DVKVTQSSRYLVKRTGEKVFLECVQDMDHENMFWYRQDPGLGLRLIYFSYDVKMKEKGDIPEGYSVSREKKERFSLILESASTNQTSMYLCASRGREVTSYNEQFFGPGTRLTVL.

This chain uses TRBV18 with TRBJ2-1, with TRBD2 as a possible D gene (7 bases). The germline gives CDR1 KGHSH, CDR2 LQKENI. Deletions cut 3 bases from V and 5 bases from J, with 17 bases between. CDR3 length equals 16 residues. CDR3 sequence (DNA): TGTGCCAGCTCACCGGGGGGGGGCGGAGCAAACAATGAGCAGTTCTTC. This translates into CASSPGGGGANNEQFF.

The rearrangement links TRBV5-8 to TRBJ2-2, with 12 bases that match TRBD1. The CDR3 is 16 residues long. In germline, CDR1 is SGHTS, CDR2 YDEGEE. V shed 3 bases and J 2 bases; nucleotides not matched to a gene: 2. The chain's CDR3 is CASSSGQGANTGELFF. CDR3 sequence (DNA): TGTGCCAGCAGCTCGGGACAGGGGGCCAACACCGGGGAGCTGTTTTTT.

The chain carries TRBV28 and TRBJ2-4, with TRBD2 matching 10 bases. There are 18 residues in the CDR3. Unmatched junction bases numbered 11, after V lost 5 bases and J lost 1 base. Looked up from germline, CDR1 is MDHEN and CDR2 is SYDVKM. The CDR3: CASSLEKREGLAKNIQYF. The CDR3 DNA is TGTGCCAGCAGTCTGGAAAAGCGGGAGGGCCTCGCCAAAAACATTCAGTACTTC.

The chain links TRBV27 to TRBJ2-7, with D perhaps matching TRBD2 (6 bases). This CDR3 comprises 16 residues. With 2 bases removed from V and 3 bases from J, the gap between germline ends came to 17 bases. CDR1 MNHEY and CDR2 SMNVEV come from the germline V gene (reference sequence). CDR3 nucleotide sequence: TGTGCCAGCAGTTTACGGTCCCTAGTGGGGGGCTACGAGCAGTACTTC. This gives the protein CASSLRSLVGGYEQYF.

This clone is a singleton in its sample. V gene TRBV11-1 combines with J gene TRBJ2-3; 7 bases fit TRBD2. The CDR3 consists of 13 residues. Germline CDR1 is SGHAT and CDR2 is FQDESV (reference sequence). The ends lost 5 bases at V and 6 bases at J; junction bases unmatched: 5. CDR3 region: CASSRGSSDTQYF. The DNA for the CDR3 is TGTGCCAGCAGCCGCGGGAGCTCTGATACGCAGTATTTT.

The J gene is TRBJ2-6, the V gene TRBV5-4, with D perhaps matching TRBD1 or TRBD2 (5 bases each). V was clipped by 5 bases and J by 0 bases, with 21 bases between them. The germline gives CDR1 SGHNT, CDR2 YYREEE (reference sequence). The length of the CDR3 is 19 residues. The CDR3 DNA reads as TGTGCCAGCAGGTTGCGGGCAGGGCTAGATTTCTCTGGGGCCAACGTCCTGACTTTC. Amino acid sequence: CASRLRAGLDFSGANVLTF.